This TCR beta chain came from a study of control samples from healthy donors and cancer patients. Produced via immunoSEQ multiplex PCR; TCRdb's table is partial and in-frame only. The data contain approximately 120,000 clones, about 90% of them singletons. V was pared by 1 base and J by 0 bases, with 10 bases between. The V gene's germline CDR1 is SGHNT and CDR2 YYREEE (reference sequence). The CDR3 spans 15 residues. The sequenced sample consisted of blood. The chain couples TRBV5-4 to TRBJ1-2; D is unclear. The receptor was derived from a man in his sixties in good health. The CDR3: CASSLYGLANYGYTF. In DNA, the CDR3 is TGTGCCAGCAGCTTGTACGGGCTTGCTAACTATGGCTACACCTTC.